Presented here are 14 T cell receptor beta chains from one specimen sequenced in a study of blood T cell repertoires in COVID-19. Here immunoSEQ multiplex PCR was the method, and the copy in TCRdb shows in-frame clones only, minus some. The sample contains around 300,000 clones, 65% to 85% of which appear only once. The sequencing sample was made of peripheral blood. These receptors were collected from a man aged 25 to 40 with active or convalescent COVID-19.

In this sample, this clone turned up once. CDR3 sequence (DNA): TGTGCCAGCAGCCTTAGCGGGAACTCCTACGAGCAGTACTTC. This encodes CASSLSGNSYEQYF. The J gene is TRBJ2-7, the V gene TRBV6-5; 8 bases line up with TRBD2. The CDR3 has 14 amino acids. Germline lookup yields CDR1 MNHEY and CDR2 SVGAGI. Trimming cost V 6 bases and J 0 bases; bases outside gene matches: 4.

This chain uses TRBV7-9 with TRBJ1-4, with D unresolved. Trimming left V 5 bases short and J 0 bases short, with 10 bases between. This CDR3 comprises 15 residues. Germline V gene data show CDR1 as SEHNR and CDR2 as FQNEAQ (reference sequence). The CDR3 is CASSRTETTNEKLFF. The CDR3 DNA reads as TGTGCCAGCAGCCGGACTGAAACAACTAATGAAAAACTGTTTTTT.

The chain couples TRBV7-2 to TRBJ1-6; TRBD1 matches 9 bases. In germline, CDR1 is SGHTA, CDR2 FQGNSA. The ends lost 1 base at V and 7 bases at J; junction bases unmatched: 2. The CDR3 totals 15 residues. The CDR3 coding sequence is TGTGCCAGCAGCTTAGGGGACAGGGCAAATTCACCCCTCCACTTT. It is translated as CASSLGDRANSPLHF.

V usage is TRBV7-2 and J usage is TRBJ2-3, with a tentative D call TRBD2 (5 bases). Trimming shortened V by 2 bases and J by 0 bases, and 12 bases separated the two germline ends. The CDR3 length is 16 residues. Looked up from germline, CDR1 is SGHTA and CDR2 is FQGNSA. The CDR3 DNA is TGTGCCAGCAGCTTAAGTCTCCCGGGGAGCACAGATACGCAGTATTTT. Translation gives CASSLSLPGSTDTQYF.

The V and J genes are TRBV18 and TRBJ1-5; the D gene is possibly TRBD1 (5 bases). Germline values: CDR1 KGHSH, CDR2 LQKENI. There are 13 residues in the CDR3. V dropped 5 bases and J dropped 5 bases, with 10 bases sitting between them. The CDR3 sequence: CASSKDSDQPQHF. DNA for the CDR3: TGTGCCAGCTCAAAAGACAGTGATCAGCCCCAGCATTTT.

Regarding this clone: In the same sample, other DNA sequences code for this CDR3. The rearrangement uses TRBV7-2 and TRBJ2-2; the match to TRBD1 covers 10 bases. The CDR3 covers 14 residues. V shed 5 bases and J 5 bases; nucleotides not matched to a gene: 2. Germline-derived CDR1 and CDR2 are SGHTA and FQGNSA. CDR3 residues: CASSRDRGTGELFF. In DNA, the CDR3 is TGTGCCAGCAGCCGGGACAGGGGAACCGGGGAGCTGTTTTTT.

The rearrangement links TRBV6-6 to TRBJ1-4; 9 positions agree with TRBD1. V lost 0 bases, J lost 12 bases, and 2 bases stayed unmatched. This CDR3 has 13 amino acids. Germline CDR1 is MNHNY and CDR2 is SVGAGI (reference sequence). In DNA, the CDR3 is TGTGCCAGCAGTTACTCGGACAGGGGCGAACTGTTTTTT. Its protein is CASSYSDRGELFF.

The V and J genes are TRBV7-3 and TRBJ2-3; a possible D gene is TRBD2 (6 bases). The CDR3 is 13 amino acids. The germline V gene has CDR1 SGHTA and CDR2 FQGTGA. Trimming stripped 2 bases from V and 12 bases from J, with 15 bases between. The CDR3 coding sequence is TGTGCCAGCAGCTTACTAGCGCGTGATTCCCAGTATTTT. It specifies CASSLLARDSQYF.

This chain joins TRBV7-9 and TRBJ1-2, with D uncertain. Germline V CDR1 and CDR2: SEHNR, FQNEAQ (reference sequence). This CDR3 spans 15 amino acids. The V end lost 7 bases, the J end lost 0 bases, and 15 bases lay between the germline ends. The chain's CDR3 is CASTPTQVTNYGYTF. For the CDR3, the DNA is TGTGCCAGCACCCCCACGCAGGTCACTAACTATGGCTACACCTTC.

This chain's CDR3 is CSVGAGTALGQYF. CDR3 nucleotides: TGCAGCGTTGGGGCCGGGACAGCCCTTGGGCAGTACTTC. The chain has TRBV29-1 and TRBJ2-7; 7 bases agree with TRBD1. The CDR3 is 13 residues long. The V and J ends lost 4 bases and 9 bases, in that order; junction bases with no gene match: 12. CDR1 and CDR2 (germline): SQVTM, ANQGSEA.

The CDR3 nucleotides are TGTGCCACCAGTGATACCCGCTATAGCAATCAGCCCCAGCATTTT. Protein product: CATSDTRYSNQPQHF. The chain recombines TRBV24-1 with TRBJ1-5; D is unresolved. V was shortened by 3 bases and J by 0 bases, with 8 bases between the two germline ends. Per germline, CDR1 KGHDR and CDR2 SFDVKD. The CDR3 is 15 residues long.

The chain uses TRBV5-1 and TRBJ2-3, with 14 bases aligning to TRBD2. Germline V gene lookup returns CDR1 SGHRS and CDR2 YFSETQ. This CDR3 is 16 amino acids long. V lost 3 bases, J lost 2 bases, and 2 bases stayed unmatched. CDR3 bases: TGCGCCAGCAGCTGGGGACTAGCGGGAGTCACAGATACGCAGTATTTT. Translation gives CASSWGLAGVTDTQYF.

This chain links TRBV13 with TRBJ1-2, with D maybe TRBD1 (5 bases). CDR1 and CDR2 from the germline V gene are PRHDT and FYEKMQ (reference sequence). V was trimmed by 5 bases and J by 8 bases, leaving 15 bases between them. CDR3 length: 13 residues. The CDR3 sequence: CASSGWEGKGYTF. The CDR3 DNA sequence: TGTGCCAGCAGCGGCTGGGAGGGGAAAGGCTACACCTTC.

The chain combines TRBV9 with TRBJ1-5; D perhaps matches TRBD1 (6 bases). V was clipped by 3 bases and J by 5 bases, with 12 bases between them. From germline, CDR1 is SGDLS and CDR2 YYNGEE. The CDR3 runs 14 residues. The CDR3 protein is CASSETGRDQPQHF. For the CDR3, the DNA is TGTGCCAGCAGCGAAACAGGGCGGGATCAGCCCCAGCATTTT.